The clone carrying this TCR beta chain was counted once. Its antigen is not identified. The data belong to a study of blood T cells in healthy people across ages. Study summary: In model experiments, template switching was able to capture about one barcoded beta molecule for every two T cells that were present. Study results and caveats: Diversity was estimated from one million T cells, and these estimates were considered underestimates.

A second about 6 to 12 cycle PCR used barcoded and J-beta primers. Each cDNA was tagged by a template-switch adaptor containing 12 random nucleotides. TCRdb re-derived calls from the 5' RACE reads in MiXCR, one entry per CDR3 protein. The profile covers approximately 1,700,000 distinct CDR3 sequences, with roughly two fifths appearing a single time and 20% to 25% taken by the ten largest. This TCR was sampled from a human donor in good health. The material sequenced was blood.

CDR3 protein: CSALTLAGPAYEQYF. CDR3 nucleotide sequence: TGCAGTGCTCTGACCCTAGCGGGTCCCGCCTACGAGCAGTACTTC. The chain employs TRBV20-1 and TRBJ2-7; the match to TRBD2 covers 8 bases. This CDR3 has 15 residues. Germline V gene lookup returns CDR1 DFQATT and CDR2 SNEGSKA (reference sequence). The J segment lost 2 bases and the V segment lost 5 bases, leaving 11 bases of the junction unmatched.